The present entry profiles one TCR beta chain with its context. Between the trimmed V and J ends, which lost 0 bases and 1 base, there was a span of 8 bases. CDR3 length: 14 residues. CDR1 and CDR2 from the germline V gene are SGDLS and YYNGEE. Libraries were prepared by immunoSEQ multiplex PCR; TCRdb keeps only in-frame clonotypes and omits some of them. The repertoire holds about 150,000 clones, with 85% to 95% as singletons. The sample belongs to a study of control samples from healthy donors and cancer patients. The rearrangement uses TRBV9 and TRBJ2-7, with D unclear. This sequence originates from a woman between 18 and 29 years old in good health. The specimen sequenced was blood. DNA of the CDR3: TGTGCCAGCAGCGTAGACCCCGAGTCCTACGAGCAGTACTTC. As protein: CASSVDPESYEQYF.